This T cell receptor beta chain comes out of a study of control samples from healthy donors and cancer patients. Libraries were prepared by immunoSEQ multiplex PCR; TCRdb keeps only in-frame clonotypes and omits some of them. The sample shows about 410,000 clones, 80% to 95% of them seen only once. The V end was cut by 10 bases, the J end by 6 bases, with 16 bases between. Germline assignment: CDR1 MNHEY and CDR2 SVGAGI. The CDR3 is 13 amino acids. V gene TRBV6-5 combines with J gene TRBJ2-1; D is ambiguous. Sequencing was performed on PBMCs. The TCR was taken from a man aged 35 to 55 with head and neck cancer. The CDR3, as DNA: TGTGCCACCAATTATAGGGCTGGCAATGAGCAGTTCTTC. It codes for CATNYRAGNEQFF.